One and the same sample provided the 18 T cell receptor beta chains below, sequenced in a study of blood T cell repertoires in COVID-19. Profiling relied on immunoSEQ multiplex PCR, and the TCRdb table lists in-frame clones only, not all of them. The repertoire holds 350,000 to 400,000 clones, with roughly 86% as singletons. Sequenced sample: PBMCs or T cells enriched from blood (not recorded which). Every receptor here comes from a woman between 25 and 40 years old who had recovered from COVID-19.

This clone was counted a single time. This rearrangement joins TRBV28 to TRBJ1-2; D gene unclear. Per the germline V gene, CDR1 is MDHEN and CDR2 is SYDVKM. CDR3 length: 12 amino acids. Trimming pared 3 bases from V and 4 bases from J, leaving 6 bases between. This chain's CDR3 is CASSLRPYGYTF. CDR3 DNA: TGTGCCAGCAGTTTGAGGCCCTATGGCTACACCTTC.

The rearrangement joins TRBV7-9 to TRBJ2-1, with 7 bases that match TRBD2. The V gene end was trimmed by 4 bases and the J gene end by 0 bases; junction bases not matched to a gene: 6. The CDR3 is 16 amino acids. Germline V CDR1 and CDR2: SEHNR, FQNEAQ (reference sequence). This CDR3 is CASSSRRTSSYNEQFF. The CDR3, as DNA: TGTGCCAGCAGCTCAAGAAGGACTAGCTCCTACAATGAGCAGTTCTTC.

The V call is TRBV19, the J call TRBJ1-2; 8 nucleotides match TRBD1. Trimming cost V 3 bases and J 8 bases; bases outside gene matches: 5. CDR3 length: 13 residues. Germline loops: CDR1 LNHDA, CDR2 SQIVND (reference sequence). CDR3 sequence: CASSIGTGWGYTF. The CDR3 DNA sequence: TGTGCCAGTAGTATCGGGACAGGCTGGGGCTACACCTTC.

The rearrangement links TRBV29-1 to TRBJ1-1; the D is unclear. The CDR3 sequence is 15 residues long. V was trimmed by 3 bases and J by 7 bases, leaving 21 bases between them. Germline V lookup: CDR1 SQVTM, CDR2 ANQGSEA. The CDR3: CSVDAPPEAADEAFF. CDR3 sequence (DNA): TGCAGCGTTGACGCTCCACCTGAAGCCGCGGATGAAGCTTTCTTT.

V usage is TRBV10-3 and J usage is TRBJ2-1, with TRBD2 matching 9 bases. V dropped 7 bases and J dropped 2; count of bases not matched to a gene: 12. Germline loops: CDR1 ENHRY, CDR2 SYGVKD. The CDR3 length is 17 residues. Here the CDR3 DNA reads TGTGCCATCAAGGGTAGCGGGGGCCCCGAGCCCTACAATGAGCAGTTCTTC. Its protein product is CAIKGSGGPEPYNEQFF.

This sequence joins TRBV4-2 and TRBJ2-6; D remains ambiguous. CDR3 size: 17 residues. Trimming took off 0 bases at V and 1 base at J, with 10 bases between the two ends. Germline V gene data show CDR1 as LGHNA and CDR2 as YNFKEQ. CDR3 residues: CASSQDLIASGANVLTF. CDR3 in DNA: TGTGCCAGCAGCCAAGACCTGATAGCTTCTGGGGCCAACGTCCTGACTTTC.

The chain is built from TRBV18 and TRBJ1-2; D is uncertain. There are 12 residues in the CDR3. Trimming removed 2 bases from V and 8 bases from J, with 9 bases in between. Germline V gene sequence: CDR1 KGHSH, CDR2 LQKENI. DNA of the CDR3: TGTGCCAGCTCACCAGGGCGGGGAGGCTACACCTTC. This encodes CASSPGRGGYTF.

This chain links TRBV12-3 or TRBV12-4 with TRBJ2-3, with D perhaps TRBD2 (6 bases). V shed 7 bases and J shed 5 bases, with 13 bases lying between them. The CDR3 loop spans 13 amino acids. CDR3 region: CASIISSGDTQYF. Written as DNA, the CDR3 is TGTGCCAGCATTATAAGTAGCGGAGATACGCAGTATTTT.

The count of this clone is one. The chain carries TRBV5-1 and TRBJ1-4; 9 positions match TRBD1. CDR3 length: 13 residues. With V trimmed by 7 bases and J by 8 bases, 6 bases remained unmatched. Germline loops: CDR1 SGHRS, CDR2 YFSETQ. CDR3 DNA: TGCGCCAGCGCCGGACAGGGGAGCGAAAAACTGTTTTTT. Protein product: CASAGQGSEKLFF.

The J gene is TRBJ1-2, the V gene TRBV3-1 (or the pseudogene TRBV3-2); D ambiguous. Trimming removed 5 bases at V and 4 bases at J, with 14 bases between. Germline values: CDR1 LGHDT, CDR2 YNNKEL (reference sequence). This CDR3 region has 14 residues. This CDR3 is CASSSGKLRYGYTF. Here the CDR3 DNA reads TGTGCCAGCAGCTCGGGGAAACTCCGCTATGGCTACACCTTC.

V and J are TRBV5-1 and TRBJ2-3, with TRBD2 matching over 15 bases. V trimming: 4 bases; J trimming: 5 bases; junction bases outside the gene matches: 8. This CDR3 is built from 17 residues. Germline loops: CDR1 SGHRS, CDR2 YFSETQ. The CDR3 bases are TGCGCCAGCAGCCGAAGATGGACTAGCGGGGGGGAAGATACGCAGTATTTT. Its protein is CASSRRWTSGGEDTQYF.

The chain recombines TRBV12-3 or TRBV12-4 with TRBJ2-2; D is unclear. V was trimmed by 4 bases and J by 4 bases, leaving 4 bases between them. The CDR3 covers 12 residues. CDR3 DNA: TGTGCCAGCAGTTCGGTCACCGGGGAGCTGTTTTTT. This encodes CASSSVTGELFF.

This sequence joins TRBV4-2 and TRBJ1-2; 8 bases match TRBD1. The length of the CDR3 is 14 residues. CDR1 and CDR2 from the germline V gene are LGHNA and YNFKEQ. V lost 0 bases, J lost 5 bases, and 2 bases stayed unmatched. CDR3 protein: CASSQDRTGYGYTF. The CDR3 DNA sequence: TGTGCCAGCAGCCAAGATAGGACAGGGTATGGCTACACCTTC.

CDR3 nucleotide sequence: TGTGCCACCAGTGATCGAAGGGGACTAGCGAGGAATGAGCAGTTCTTC. Translating gives CATSDRRGLARNEQFF. The V gene is TRBV24-1, the J gene TRBJ2-1, with TRBD2 matching over 10 bases. V shed 3 bases, J shed 7 bases, and the junction held 8 bases outside the gene matches. This CDR3 has 16 amino acids. Germline lookup yields CDR1 KGHDR and CDR2 SFDVKD.

V and J are TRBV20-1 and TRBJ2-3; a possible D gene is TRBD2 (6 bases). The V and J ends lost 3 bases and 5 bases respectively, with 21 bases between them. Looked up from germline, CDR1 is DFQATT and CDR2 is SNEGSKA (reference sequence). The CDR3 length is 16 residues. The CDR3 loop reads CSASVPSAGGVDTQYF. The CDR3 DNA reads TGCAGTGCTAGTGTCCCCTCAGCGGGCGGGGTAGATACGCAGTATTTT.

This sequence joins TRBV7-6 and TRBJ1-6; 7 bases map to TRBD1. The CDR3 spans 15 residues. Germline V gene lookup returns CDR1 SGHVS and CDR2 FNYEAQ. Trimming removed 2 bases from V and 8 bases from J; junction bases left unmatched: 6. The CDR3 loop reads CASSLNRGLYSPLHF. The CDR3 bases are TGTGCCAGCAGCTTAAACAGGGGATTGTATTCACCCCTCCACTTT.

V is TRBV10-1 and J is TRBJ2-7, with D possibly matching TRBD1 (5 bases). Looked up from germline, CDR1 is WNHNN and CDR2 is SYGVQD (reference sequence). The CDR3 totals 13 residues. V was trimmed by 9 bases and J by 2 bases, leaving 14 bases between them. CDR3 in DNA: TGCGCCAGTTCAGACAGCCAAACCTACGAGCAGTACTTC. Protein: CASSDSQTYEQYF.

This chain connects TRBV5-4 to TRBJ2-7; 11 bases fit TRBD2. Trimming at V came to 3 bases and at J to 8 bases, leaving 7 bases not matched to a gene. Germline V lookup: CDR1 SGHNT, CDR2 YYREEE (reference sequence). The CDR3 sequence is 14 residues long. CDR3 DNA sequence: TGTGCCAGCAGCTCACTAGCGGGAGTCGGTAAGCAGTACTTC. It encodes CASSSLAGVGKQYF.